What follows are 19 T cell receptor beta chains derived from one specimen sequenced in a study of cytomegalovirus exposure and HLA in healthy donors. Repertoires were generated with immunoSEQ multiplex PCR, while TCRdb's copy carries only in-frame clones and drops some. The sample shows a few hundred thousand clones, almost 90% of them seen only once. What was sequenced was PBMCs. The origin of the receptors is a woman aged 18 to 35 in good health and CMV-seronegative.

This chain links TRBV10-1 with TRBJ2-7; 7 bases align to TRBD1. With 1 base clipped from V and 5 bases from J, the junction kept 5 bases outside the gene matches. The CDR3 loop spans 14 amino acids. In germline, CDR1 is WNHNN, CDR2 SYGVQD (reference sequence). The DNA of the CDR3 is TGCGCCAGCAGTGAGTACAGGGGCAGGGACGAGCAGTACTTC. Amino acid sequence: CASSEYRGRDEQYF.

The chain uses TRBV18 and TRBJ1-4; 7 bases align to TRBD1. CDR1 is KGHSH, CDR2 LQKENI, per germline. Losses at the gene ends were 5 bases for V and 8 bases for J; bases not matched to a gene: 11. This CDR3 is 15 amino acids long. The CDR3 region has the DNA TGTGCCAGCTCAACCGGGACAGCGATACAGGAAAAACTGTTTTTT. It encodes CASSTGTAIQEKLFF.

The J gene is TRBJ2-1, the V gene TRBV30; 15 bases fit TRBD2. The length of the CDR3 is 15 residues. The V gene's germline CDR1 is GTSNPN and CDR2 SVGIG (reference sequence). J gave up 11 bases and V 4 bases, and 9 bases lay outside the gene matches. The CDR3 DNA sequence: TGTGCCTGGAACCGAGGACTAGCGGGGGGGGGTAAGCAGTTCTTC. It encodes CAWNRGLAGGGKQFF.

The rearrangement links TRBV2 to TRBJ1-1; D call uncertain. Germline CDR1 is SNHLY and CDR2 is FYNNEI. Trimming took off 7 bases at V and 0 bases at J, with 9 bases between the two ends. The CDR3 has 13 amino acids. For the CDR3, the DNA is TGTGCCAGCACCGGCGGCATGAACACTGAAGCTTTCTTT. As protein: CASTGGMNTEAFF. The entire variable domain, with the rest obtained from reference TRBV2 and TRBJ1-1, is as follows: EPEVTQTPSHQVTQMGQEVILRCVPISNHLYFYWYRQILGQKVEFLVSFYNNEISEKSEIFDDQFSVERPDGSNFTLKIRSTKLEDSAMYFCASTGGMNTEAFFGQGTRLTVV.

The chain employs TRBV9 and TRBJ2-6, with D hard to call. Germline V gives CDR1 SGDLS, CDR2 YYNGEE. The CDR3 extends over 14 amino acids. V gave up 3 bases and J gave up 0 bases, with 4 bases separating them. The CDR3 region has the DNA TGTGCCAGCAGCGCGGGCTCTGGGGCCAACGTCCTGACTTTC. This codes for CASSAGSGANVLTF.

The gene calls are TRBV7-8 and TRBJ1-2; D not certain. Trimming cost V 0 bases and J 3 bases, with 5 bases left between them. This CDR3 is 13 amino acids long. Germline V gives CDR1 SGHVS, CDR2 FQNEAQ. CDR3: CASSLAADYGYTF. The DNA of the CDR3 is TGTGCCAGCAGCTTAGCGGCAGACTATGGCTACACCTTC. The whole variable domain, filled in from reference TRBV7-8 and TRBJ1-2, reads GAGVSQSPRYKVAKRGQDVALRCDPISGHVSLFWYQQALGQGPEFLTYFQNEAQLDKSGLPSDRFFAERPEGSVSTLKIQRTQQEDSAVYLCASSLAADYGYTFGSGTRLTVV.

The DNA for the CDR3 is TGTGCCAGCATCCCCAGGGGAGCGCAGCAGTTCTTC. This translates into CASIPRGAQQFF. This chain links TRBV2 with TRBJ2-1; D might be TRBD1 (6 bases). In germline, CDR1 is SNHLY, CDR2 FYNNEI. This CDR3 contains 12 residues. V lost 7 bases and J lost 11, with 15 bases in between. Looking up the rest from reference TRBV2 and TRBJ2-1 gives the full variable domain: EPEVTQTPSHQVTQMGQEVILRCVPISNHLYFYWYRQILGQKVEFLVSFYNNEISEKSEIFDDQFSVERPDGSNFTLKIRSTKLEDSAMYFCASIPRGAQQFFGPGTRLTVL.

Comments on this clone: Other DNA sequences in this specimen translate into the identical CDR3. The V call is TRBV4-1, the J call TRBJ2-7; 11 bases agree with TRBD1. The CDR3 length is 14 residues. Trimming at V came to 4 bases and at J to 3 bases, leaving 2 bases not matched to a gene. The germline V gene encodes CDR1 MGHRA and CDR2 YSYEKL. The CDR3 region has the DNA TGCGCCAGCAGCCCCGGGACAGGGGGCTACGAGCAGTACTTC. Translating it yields CASSPGTGGYEQYF.

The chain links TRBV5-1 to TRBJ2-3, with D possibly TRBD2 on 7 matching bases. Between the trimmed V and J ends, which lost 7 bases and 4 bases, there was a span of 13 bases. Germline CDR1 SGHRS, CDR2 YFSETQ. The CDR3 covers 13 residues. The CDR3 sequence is CASGGAEADTQYF. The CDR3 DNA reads TGCGCCAGCGGGGGGGCGGAGGCAGATACGCAGTATTTT.

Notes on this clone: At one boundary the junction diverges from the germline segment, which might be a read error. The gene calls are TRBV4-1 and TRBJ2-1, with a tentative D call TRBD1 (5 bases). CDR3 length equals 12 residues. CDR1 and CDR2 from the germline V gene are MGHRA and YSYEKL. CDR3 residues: CASSRPDNEQFF. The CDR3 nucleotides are TGCGCCAGCAGCCGGCCGGACAACGAGCAGTTCTTC.

The CDR3: CASSLGAMAYEQYV. The CDR3 nucleotides read TGTGCCAGCAGCTTAGGAGCGATGGCCTACGAGCAGTACGTC. The chain links TRBV7-8 to TRBJ2-7; D is unclear. Germline V lookup: CDR1 SGHVS, CDR2 FQNEAQ. V lost 1 base and J 2 bases, leaving 9 bases between the germline ends. CDR3 size: 14 residues.

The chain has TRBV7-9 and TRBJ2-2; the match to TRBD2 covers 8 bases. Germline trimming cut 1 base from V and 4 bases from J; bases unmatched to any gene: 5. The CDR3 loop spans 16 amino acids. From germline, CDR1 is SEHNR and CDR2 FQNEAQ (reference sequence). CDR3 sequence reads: CASSLGAGGRTGELFF. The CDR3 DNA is TGTGCCAGCAGCTTAGGCGCGGGGGGTCGCACCGGGGAGCTGTTTTTT.

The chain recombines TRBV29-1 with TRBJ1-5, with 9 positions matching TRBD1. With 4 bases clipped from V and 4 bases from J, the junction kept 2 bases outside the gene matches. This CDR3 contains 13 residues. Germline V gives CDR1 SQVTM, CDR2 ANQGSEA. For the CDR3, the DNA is TGCAGCGTTGGACAGGGGGTAAATCAGCCCCAGCATTTT. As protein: CSVGQGVNQPQHF.

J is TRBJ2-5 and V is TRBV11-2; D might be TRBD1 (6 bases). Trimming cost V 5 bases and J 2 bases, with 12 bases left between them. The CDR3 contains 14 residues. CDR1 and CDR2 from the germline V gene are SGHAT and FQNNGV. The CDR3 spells CASSLRTDQETQYF. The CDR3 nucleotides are TGTGCCAGCAGCCTTAGGACAGATCAAGAGACCCAGTACTTC.

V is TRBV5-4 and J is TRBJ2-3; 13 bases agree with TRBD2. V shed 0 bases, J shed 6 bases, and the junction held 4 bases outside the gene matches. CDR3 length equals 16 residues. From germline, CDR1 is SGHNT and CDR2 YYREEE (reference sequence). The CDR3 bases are TGTGCCAGCAGCTTGGGACTAGCGGGGGGCCGGGATACGCAGTATTTT. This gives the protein CASSLGLAGGRDTQYF.

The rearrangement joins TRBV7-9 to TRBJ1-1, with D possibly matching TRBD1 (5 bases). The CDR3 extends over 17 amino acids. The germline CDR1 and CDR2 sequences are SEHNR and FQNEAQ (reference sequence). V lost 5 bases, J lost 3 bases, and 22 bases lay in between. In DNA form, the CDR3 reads TGTGCCAGCAGCCTAGGGGCGTCGGGAGGGGCTGACACTGAAGCTTTCTTT. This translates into CASSLGASGGADTEAFF.

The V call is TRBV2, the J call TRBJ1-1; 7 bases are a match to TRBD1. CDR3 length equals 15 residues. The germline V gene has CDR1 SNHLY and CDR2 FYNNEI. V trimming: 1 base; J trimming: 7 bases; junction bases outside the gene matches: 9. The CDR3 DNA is TGTGCCAGCAGTGAAGACAGGGGACCCGGGTTTGAAGCTTTCTTT. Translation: CASSEDRGPGFEAFF.

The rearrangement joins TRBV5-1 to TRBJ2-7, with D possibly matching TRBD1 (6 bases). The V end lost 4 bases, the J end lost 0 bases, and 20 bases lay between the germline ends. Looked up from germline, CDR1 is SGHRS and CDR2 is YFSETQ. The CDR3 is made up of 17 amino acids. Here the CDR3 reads CASSQGLRTESSYEQYV. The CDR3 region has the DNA TGCGCCAGCAGCCAAGGCCTTAGGACAGAGAGCTCCTACGAGCAGTACGTC.

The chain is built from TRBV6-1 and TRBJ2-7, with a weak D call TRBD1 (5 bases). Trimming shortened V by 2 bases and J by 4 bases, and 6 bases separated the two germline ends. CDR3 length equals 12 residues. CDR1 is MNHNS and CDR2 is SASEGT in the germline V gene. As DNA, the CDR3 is TGTGCCAGCAGTGAACAGGGTTACGAGCAGTACGTC. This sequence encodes CASSEQGYEQYV.